The 17 T cell receptor beta chains presented below share a single source sample, sequenced in a study of brain T cells in children with intractable seizures. Time point specified: blood from clinic visit 5 months post-surgery; TSC patient then seizure free. TCRdb keeps only in-frame clones here, not all; method: immunoSEQ multiplex PCR. This repertoire shows about 340,000 clones, nearly 95% found once; its top ten account for roughly 5.8%. The starting material was peripheral blood, obtained less than 6 months after surgery. These receptors came from a boy under two years old with tuberous sclerosis and intractable seizures.

This clone was seen a single time. The chain joins TRBV7-9 to TRBJ1-1; maybe TRBD1 (6 bases). Germline CDR1 and CDR2: SEHNR and FQNEAQ (reference sequence). Trimming removed 5 bases from V and 7 bases from J, with 17 bases in between. The length of the CDR3 is 14 residues. The CDR3 protein is CASSPDRLHFEAFF. The DNA for the CDR3 is TGTGCCAGCAGCCCCGACAGGCTCCATTTTGAAGCTTTCTTT.

The chain uses TRBV25-1 and TRBJ1-1; possibly TRBD1 for D (5 bases). The CDR3 is 15 residues long. The V gene's germline CDR1 is MGHDK and CDR2 SYGVNS. Trimming took 4 bases from V and 1 from J, leaving 13 bases between them. CDR3 sequence (DNA): TGTGCCAGCAGTGGCGACGACAGTGGGAACACTGAAGCTTTCTTT. This encodes CASSGDDSGNTEAFF.

The J gene is TRBJ2-7, the V gene TRBV6-1; D is possibly TRBD1 (6 bases). The germline V and J ends were trimmed by 5 bases and 0 bases, with 14 bases remaining between them. Per germline, CDR1 MNHNS and CDR2 SASEGT. The CDR3 totals 15 residues. DNA of the CDR3: TGTGCCAGCAGTAGAACTCGGACAGCCTCCTACGAGCAGTACTTC. Residues: CASSRTRTASYEQYF.

J is TRBJ1-4 and V is TRBV19; 11 bases match TRBD1. The CDR3 is 16 residues long. V lost 7 bases and J lost 4; bases outside the gene matches: 8. Germline CDR1 and CDR2: LNHDA and SQIVND (reference sequence). The CDR3 sequence: CASKLGTGGLNEKLFF. The DNA of the CDR3 is TGTGCCAGTAAGCTTGGGACAGGGGGACTTAATGAAAAACTGTTTTTT.

The chain uses TRBV25-1 and TRBJ1-2; TRBD1 is a possible D gene (5 bases). V gave up 5 bases and J gave up 2 bases, with 24 bases separating them. The germline CDR1 and CDR2 sequences are MGHDK and SYGVNS. The CDR3 contains 18 residues. The DNA of the CDR3 is TGTGCCAGCAGTCCTCTCCCGATGACAGACTTAAAAAACTATGGCTACACCTTC. Its translation: CASSPLPMTDLKNYGYTF.

The V call is TRBV6-2 or TRBV6-3, the J call TRBJ2-2; 8 bases are a match to TRBD2. This CDR3 contains 17 residues. The germline V gene encodes CDR1 MNHEY and CDR2 SVGEGT. J was trimmed by 4 bases and V by 5 bases; bases with no gene match: 12. The CDR3 loop is CASSVNSGAALTGELFF. The CDR3 nucleotides are TGTGCCAGCAGTGTAAATAGCGGGGCGGCCCTCACCGGGGAGCTGTTTTTT.

The chain recombines TRBV14 with TRBJ1-4, with 8 bases fitting TRBD1. Germline CDR1 reads SGHDN; CDR2 reads FVKESK. The CDR3 is made up of 15 amino acids. Trimming removed 3 bases from V and 7 bases from J; junction bases left unmatched: 7. CDR3 DNA sequence: TGTGCCAGCAGCCACAGGACAGGGAGCAGTGAAAAACTGTTTTTT. Amino acid sequence: CASSHRTGSSEKLFF.

This chain uses TRBV30 with TRBJ2-3; 13 bases align to TRBD2. Germline V lookup: CDR1 GTSNPN, CDR2 SVGIG (reference sequence). The CDR3 is made up of 13 amino acids. CDR3 nucleotide sequence: TGTGCTGTACTAGCGGGAGGGCCAGATACGCAGTATTTT. As protein: CAVLAGGPDTQYF. Full variable domain (remainder filled in from reference TRBV30 and TRBJ2-3): SQTIHQWPATLVQPVGSPLSLECTVEGTSNPNLYWYRQAAGRGLQLLFYSVGIGQISSEVPQNLSASRPQDRQFILSSKKLLLSDSGFYLCAVLAGGPDTQYFGPGTRLTVL.

This clone came up once. This chain joins TRBV4-1 and TRBJ1-2, with D possibly being TRBD1 (5 bases). The CDR3 is made up of 15 amino acids. V lost 5 bases, J lost 3 bases, and 16 bases lay in between. Germline values: CDR1 MGHRA, CDR2 YSYEKL. The CDR3 loop reads CASSFPGRGDYGYTF. For the CDR3, the DNA is TGCGCCAGCAGCTTTCCGGGGCGAGGGGACTATGGCTACACCTTC.

The gene calls are TRBV7-3 and TRBJ2-3; possible D gene TRBD1, 5 bases. Germline-derived CDR1 and CDR2 are SGHTA and FQGTGA. The CDR3 length is 15 residues. V dropped 4 bases and J dropped 1 base, with 12 bases sitting between them. The chain's CDR3 is CASSWGFLGTDTQYF. CDR3 nucleotides: TGTGCCAGCAGCTGGGGCTTCTTAGGCACAGATACGCAGTATTTT.

The J gene is TRBJ2-7, the V gene TRBV19; 8 positions match TRBD1. This CDR3 has 15 amino acids. Germline V gene data show CDR1 as LNHDA and CDR2 as SQIVND (reference sequence). The J segment lost 6 bases and the V segment lost 2 bases, leaving 9 bases of the junction unmatched. The CDR3 spells CASSISGTGSGEQYF. The CDR3 DNA reads TGTGCCAGTAGTATATCTGGGACAGGCTCCGGCGAGCAGTACTTC.

The V call is TRBV10-3, the J call TRBJ2-7; D possibly corresponds to TRBD1 (6 bases). This CDR3 has 12 amino acids. Germline V gives CDR1 ENHRY, CDR2 SYGVKD. V was shortened by 10 bases and J by 3 bases, with 13 bases between the two germline ends. CDR3 DNA sequence: TGTGCCACCCGGGACAATTACTACGAGCAGTACTTC. It specifies CATRDNYYEQYF.

V is TRBV21-1 and J is TRBJ2-5; TRBD2, the table's D call, lacks a check against the DNA. TRBV21-1 is a pseudogene. The CDR3 contains 12 residues. CDR3 nucleotides: TGTGCCAGCAGCAAAGGAGGGGAGACCCAGTACTTC. This sequence encodes CASSKGGETQYF.

The chain is built from TRBV18 and TRBJ2-3; a weak D match, TRBD2 (5 bases). The V end lost 4 bases, the J end lost 1 base, and 9 bases lay between the germline ends. CDR1 is KGHSH, CDR2 LQKENI, per germline. There are 14 residues in the CDR3. In DNA form, the CDR3 reads TGTGCCAGCTCACGGAGCGGAGGCACAGATACGCAGTATTTT. Amino acids: CASSRSGGTDTQYF.

The rearrangement uses TRBV6-5 and TRBJ1-1, with D hard to call. Germline V lookup: CDR1 MNHEY, CDR2 SVGAGI. This CDR3 is 14 amino acids long. Trimming took 4 bases from V and 0 from J, leaving 9 bases between them. CDR3 nucleotide sequence: TGTGCCAGCAGTTTACAGTCACTGAACACTGAAGCTTTCTTT. It encodes CASSLQSLNTEAFF.

The CDR3 bases are TGTGCCAGTCTCTCCGGGGCTGCTGGCTACACCTTC. It specifies CASLSGAAGYTF. V gene TRBV19 combines with J gene TRBJ1-2; weak D call: TRBD1 (5 bases). This CDR3 has 12 amino acids. V lost 8 bases and J 7 bases, leaving 14 bases between the germline ends. From germline, CDR1 is LNHDA and CDR2 SQIVND (reference sequence).

This clone has a handful of counts. This chain links TRBV27 with TRBJ1-1, with D possibly being TRBD1 (5 bases). The V gene's germline CDR1 is MNHEY and CDR2 SMNVEV (reference sequence). The CDR3 length is 15 residues. The ends were cut back, 1 base at V and 1 base at J, with 10 bases in the middle. The CDR3 here is CASSLFVQGNTEAFF. For the CDR3, the DNA is TGTGCCAGCAGTTTATTTGTGCAGGGGAACACTGAAGCTTTCTTT.